A single sample gave rise to the 7 T cell receptor beta chains below, sequenced in a study of T cells in Graves' hyperthyroidism and ophthalmopathy. RNA transcripts were the template for amplifying TCR beta CDR3 regions. In the first-round RT-PCR of the TCR CDR3, the HTBI primer set was used. Each CDR3 protein gets one entry after TCRdb re-called the multiplex PCR reads with MiXCR. The table shows 410,000 or so distinct CDR3 sequences, with roughly 14% occurring only once. The material sequenced was blood. These receptors all stem from a young man with Graves' ophthalmopathy.

This clonotype appeared a few times. The rearrangement links TRBV19 to TRBJ1-2; D might be TRBD1 (6 bases). The CDR3 has 14 residues. Trimming pared 6 bases from V and 2 bases from J, leaving 13 bases between. Germline V gene lookup returns CDR1 LNHDA and CDR2 SQIVND (reference sequence). CDR3 in amino acids: CASSRTAQNYGYTF. The CDR3 DNA is TGTGCCAGTAGCCGGACAGCCCAAAACTATGGCTACACCTTC.

This clonotype was seen many times. The J gene is TRBJ1-3, the V gene TRBV5-1; 7 bases are a match to TRBD1. The germline gives CDR1 SGHRS, CDR2 YFSETQ. Losses at the gene ends were 2 bases for V and 2 bases for J; bases not matched to a gene: 4. CDR3 length: 15 residues. CDR3 sequence: CASSFADRAGNTIYF. The CDR3 DNA is TGCGCCAGCAGCTTCGCTGACAGGGCTGGAAACACCATATATTTT. Full variable domain (rest looked up from reference TRBV5-1 and TRBJ1-3): KAGVTQTPRYLIKTRGQQVTLSCSPISGHRSVSWYQQTPGQGLQFLFEYFSETQRNKGNFPGRFSGRQFSNSRSEMNVSTLELGDSALYLCASSFADRAGNTIYFGEGSWLTVV.

The table lists this clonotype with many counts. The chain carries TRBV4-1 and TRBJ1-1, with 7 positions matching TRBD1. The CDR3 spans 16 residues. The V segment lost 2 bases and the J segment 6 bases; nucleotides outside the gene matches: 12. The V gene's germline CDR1 is MGHRA and CDR2 YSYEKL. The CDR3 loop reads CASSQWSWTGAPEAFF. CDR3 in DNA: TGCGCCAGCAGCCAATGGTCATGGACAGGAGCCCCTGAAGCTTTCTTT.

This clonotype occurred many times. The chain is built from TRBV30 and TRBJ2-4, with 8 bases that match TRBD2. This CDR3 has 12 residues. Germline values: CDR1 GTSNPN, CDR2 SVGIG (reference sequence). V was pared by 6 bases and J by 8 bases, with 6 bases of the junction left unmatched. In DNA, the CDR3 is TGTGCCTGTTATAGCGGGATTGACATTCAGTACTTC. It is translated as CACYSGIDIQYF.

This clonotype was seen more than once but under ten times. This may arise from a read error, as a much more abundant clone is one base away. This chain joins TRBV5-1 and TRBJ2-1; D gene ambiguous. The CDR3 contains 13 residues. V was cut by 7 bases and J by 3 bases, with 11 bases left in between. Germline V lookup: CDR1 SGHRS, CDR2 YFSETQ. The CDR3 nucleotides are TGCGCCAGCGGTCTCGTGGGCTACAATGAGCAGTTCTTC. Translating gives CASGLVGYNEQFF.

Many counts were recorded for this clonotype. This sequence joins TRBV2 and TRBJ2-5; TRBD2 aligns across 9 bases. Trimming at V came to 5 bases and at J to 1 base, leaving 5 bases not matched to a gene. The CDR3 is 15 residues long. Germline V CDR1 and CDR2: SNHLY, FYNNEI. DNA for the CDR3: TGTGCCAGCAGTTATAGCGGGAGACCCCAAGAGACCCAGTACTTC. Translation gives CASSYSGRPQETQYF.

This chain connects TRBV18 to TRBJ1-2; no reliable D call. V dropped 5 bases and J dropped 0 bases, with 7 bases sitting between them. This CDR3 contains 13 residues. In germline, CDR1 is KGHSH, CDR2 LQKENI. The CDR3 sequence: CASSARPNYGYTF. CDR3 DNA: TGTGCCAGCTCAGCAAGACCTAACTATGGCTACACCTTC.